This T cell receptor beta chain was sequenced during a study of PD-1 blockade in mismatch repair-deficient tumors. Whole-study context: Patients had 12 to 13 mismatch repair-deficient cancer types and were previously treated and progressing.

CDR1 is SGHDT, CDR2 YYEEEE, per germline. The CDR3 length is 13 residues. V lost 4 bases and J 5 bases, leaving 13 bases between the germline ends. Mismatch repair deficiency was confirmed in all patients, by PCR or immunohistochemistry. The TCR-sequenced patients were three responders to pembrolizumab. The protocol was immunoSEQ multiplex PCR, while the TCRdb copy is restricted to in-frame clones and leaves out a portion. There are some 22,000 clones in the sample; 84% occur only once, and roughly 18% lies in the top ten. Study-wide findings and caveats: Rapid post-treatment expansion, then contraction, generally preceding radiologic response, marked tumor-resident clones.

On this clone itself: Its antigen is as yet unknown.

The TCR sequence derives from an adult with mismatch repair-deficient cancer. The chain joins TRBV5-6 to TRBJ2-7; D might be TRBD1 (5 bases). The specimen was peripheral blood, collected 2 weeks after starting pembrolizumab. The CDR3 loop is CASSPSGSDEQYF. CDR3 in DNA: TGTGCCAGCAGCCCCTCAGGGTCCGACGAGCAGTACTTC.